This T cell receptor beta chain was profiled in a study of T cell repertoires in cytomegalovirus infection. TCRdb redid the calling of the reads with MiXCR, one entry per CDR3 protein. The sample has about 920,000 distinct CDR3 sequences, 31% seen once. Germline trimming cut 5 bases from V and 5 bases from J; bases unmatched to any gene: 13. Per the germline V gene, CDR1 is MNHEY and CDR2 is SMNVEV (reference sequence). The CDR3 is made up of 16 amino acids. This clonotype has just a few counts. The antigen remains unidentified. Sequencing used cultured CD8+ T cells from PBMCs, obtained from culture after CMV antigen stimulation. The rearrangement uses TRBV27 and TRBJ2-5, with 8 bases identical to TRBD2. The receptor was isolated from a human donor in good health (CMV status not recorded). Some clones in this sample may be carry-over from other donors' samples. CDR3 in DNA: TGTGCCAGCAGTCCTCGGGTAGCGGGGCCGCAGGAGACCCAGTACTTC. Its protein is CASSPRVAGPQETQYF.